These T cell receptor beta chains were read from a single sample in a study of blood T cell repertoires in COVID-19. The repertoire was sequenced with immunoSEQ multiplex PCR; TCRdb's copy has only in-frame clones and lacks some. The sample holds fewer than 300,000 clones; 70% to 90% are singletons and the top ten take 0.75% to 0.95%. Source material: peripheral blood. All receptors come from a human donor with COVID-19, enrolled during active disease. The donor label of this sample is uncertain. Each CDR3 is given with its conserved first and last residue. A D gene is named only where the DNA matches it firmly. Clone size is not always given. Where it is, it says once, few, many or a class for expanded clones.

D gene	clone size	V gene	J gene	CDR3 protein	CDR3 DNA
TRBD2	NA	TRBV5-4	TRBJ2-1	CASSWTSGNHNEQFF	TGTGCCAGCAGCTGGACTAGCGGGAACCACAATGAGCAGTTCTTC
TRBD2	NA	TRBV3-1/TRBV3-2	TRBJ2-1	CASSQDGAGASYNEQFF	TGTGCCAGCAGCCAAGATGGGGCGGGAGCTTCCTACAATGAGCAGTTCTTC
TRBD1	NA	TRBV5-1	TRBJ2-5	CASSTPTGGETQYF	TGCGCCAGCAGCACCCCGACAGGGGGGGAGACCCAGTACTTC
NA	NA	TRBV14	TRBJ2-1	CASSPASVYNEQFF	TGTGCCAGCAGCCCCGCGAGCGTCTACAATGAGCAGTTCTTC
NA	few	TRBV15	TRBJ1-2	CATSRDLTGNGYTF	TGTGCCACCAGCAGAGATCTCACGGGGAATGGCTACACCTTC
TRBD2	once	TRBV7-2	TRBJ2-3	CASSSASGRVDTQYF	TGTGCCAGCAGCTCCGCTAGCGGGAGGGTTGATACGCAGTATTTT
TRBD1	NA	TRBV19	TRBJ1-1	CASSPGQGSWNTEAFF	TGTGCCAGTAGTCCGGGACAGGGATCGTGGAACACTGAAGCTTTCTTT
TRBD2	NA	TRBV19	TRBJ2-7	CASSLGLAYEQYF	TGTGCCAGTAGCTTAGGACTAGCCTACGAGCAGTACTTC
NA	NA	TRBV2	TRBJ2-7	CASKIGTVGPYEQYF	TGTGCCAGCAAGATCGGGACTGTTGGACCCTACGAGCAGTACTTC
NA	NA	TRBV28	TRBJ2-2	CATLSRDTNTGELFF	TGTGCCACCCTGTCCCGGGACACGAACACCGGGGAGCTGTTTTTT
NA	few	TRBV6-2/TRBV6-3	TRBJ1-6	CASSYGAGYSPLHF	TGTGCCAGCAGTTACGGGGCAGGGTATTCACCCCTCCACTTT
NA	NA	TRBV21-1	TRBJ1-1	CASSKAPAALQGEAFF	TGTGCCAGCAGCAAAGCCCCAGCCGCCCTACAGGGGGAAGCTTTCTTT
TRBD1	NA	TRBV4-3	TRBJ2-6	CASSQDPGQGGDVLTF	TGCGCCAGCAGCCAAGATCCCGGACAGGGAGGTGACGTCCTGACTTTC
NA	NA	TRBV6-2/TRBV6-3	TRBJ2-3	CASSPTSPQYF	TGTGCCAGCAGCCCTACGAGTCCGCAGTATTTT
NA	few	TRBV29-1	TRBJ2-1	CSALLGQRNNEQFF	TGCAGCGCCCTCCTTGGCCAGCGGAACAATGAGCAGTTCTTC
NA	NA	TRBV6-5	TRBJ2-5	CASSYSGGPQETQYF	TGTGCCAGCAGTTACTCCGGGGGGCCACAAGAGACCCAGTACTTC
NA	NA	TRBV2	TRBJ1-3	CASSEGAGVLGNTIYF	TGTGCCAGCAGTGAAGGTGCGGGGGTTTTGGGAAACACCATATATTTT
TRBD1	NA	TRBV19	TRBJ2-7	CASSSGQTYEQYF	TGTGCCAGTAGTTCGGGACAGACCTACGAGCAGTACTTC
NA	NA	TRBV5-4	TRBJ2-7	CASSERPRPNYEQYF	TGTGCCAGCAGCGAAAGGCCTAGGCCAAACTACGAGCAGTACTTC
NA	NA	TRBV3-1/TRBV3-2	TRBJ2-4	CASSQAGTKNIQYF	TGTGCCAGCAGCCAAGCAGGGACCAAAAACATTCAGTACTTC
TRBD2	NA	TRBV7-9	TRBJ2-5	CASSPWREWETQYF	TGTGCCAGCAGCCCATGGCGGGAGTGGGAGACCCAGTACTTC
NA	few	TRBV9	TRBJ1-1	CASSLQGRNTEAFF	TGTGCCAGCAGCTTACAGGGTAGGAACACTGAAGCTTTCTTT
TRBD1	NA	TRBV30	TRBJ1-2	CAWGTGVVYGYTF	TGTGCCTGGGGGACAGGGGTCGTCTATGGCTACACCTTC